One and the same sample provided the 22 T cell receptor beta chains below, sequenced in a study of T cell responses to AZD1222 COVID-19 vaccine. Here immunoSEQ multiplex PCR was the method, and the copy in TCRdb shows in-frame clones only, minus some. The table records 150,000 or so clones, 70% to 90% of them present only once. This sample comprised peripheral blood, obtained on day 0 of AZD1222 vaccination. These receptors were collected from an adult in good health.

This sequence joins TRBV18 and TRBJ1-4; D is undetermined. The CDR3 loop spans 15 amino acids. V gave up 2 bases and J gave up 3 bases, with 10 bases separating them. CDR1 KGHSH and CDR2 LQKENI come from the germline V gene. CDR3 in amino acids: CASSPSPVANEKLFF. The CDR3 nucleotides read TGTGCCAGCTCACCATCTCCGGTTGCTAATGAAAAACTGTTTTTT.

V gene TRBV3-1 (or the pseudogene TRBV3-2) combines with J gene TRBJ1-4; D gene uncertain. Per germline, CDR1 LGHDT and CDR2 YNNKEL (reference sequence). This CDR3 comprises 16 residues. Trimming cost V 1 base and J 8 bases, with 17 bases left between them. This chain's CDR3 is CASSQGDWGVKEKLFF. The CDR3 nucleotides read TGTGCCAGCAGCCAAGGGGATTGGGGAGTCAAAGAAAAACTGTTTTTT.

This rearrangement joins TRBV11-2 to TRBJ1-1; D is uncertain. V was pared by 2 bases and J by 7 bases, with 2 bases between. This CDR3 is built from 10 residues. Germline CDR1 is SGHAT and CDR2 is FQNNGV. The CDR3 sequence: CASSLYEAFF. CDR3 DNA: TGTGCCAGCAGCTTATATGAAGCTTTCTTT.

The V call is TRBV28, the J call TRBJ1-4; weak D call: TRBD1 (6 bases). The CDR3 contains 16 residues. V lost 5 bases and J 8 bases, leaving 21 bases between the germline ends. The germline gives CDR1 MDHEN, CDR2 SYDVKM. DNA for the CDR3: TGTGCCAGCAGTGCGACAGGTATCGGGTCCAACGAAAAACTGTTTTTT. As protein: CASSATGIGSNEKLFF.

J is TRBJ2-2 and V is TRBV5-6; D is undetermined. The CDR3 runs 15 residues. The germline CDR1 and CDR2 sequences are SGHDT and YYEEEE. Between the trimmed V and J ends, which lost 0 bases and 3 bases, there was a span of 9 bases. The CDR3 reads CASSLGAGYTGELFF. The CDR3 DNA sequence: TGTGCCAGCAGCTTGGGCGCCGGGTACACCGGGGAGCTGTTTTTT.

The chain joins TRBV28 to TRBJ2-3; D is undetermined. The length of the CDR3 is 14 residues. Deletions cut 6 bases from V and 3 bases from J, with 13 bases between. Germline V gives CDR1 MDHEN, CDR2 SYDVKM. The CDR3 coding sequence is TGTGCCAGCAGCCCACAACTGGGAACAGATACGCAGTATTTT. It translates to CASSPQLGTDTQYF.

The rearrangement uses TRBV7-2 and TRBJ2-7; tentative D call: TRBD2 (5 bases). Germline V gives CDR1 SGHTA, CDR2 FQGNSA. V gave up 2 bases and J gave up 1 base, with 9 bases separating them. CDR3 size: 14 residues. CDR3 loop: CASSLNGISYEQYF. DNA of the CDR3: TGTGCCAGCAGCTTAAACGGGATTTCCTACGAGCAGTACTTC.

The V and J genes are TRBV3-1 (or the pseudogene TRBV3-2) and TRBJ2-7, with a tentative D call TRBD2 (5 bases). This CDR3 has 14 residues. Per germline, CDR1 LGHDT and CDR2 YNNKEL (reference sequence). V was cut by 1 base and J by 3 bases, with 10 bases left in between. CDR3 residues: CASSQAAGGYEQYF. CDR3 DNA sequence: TGTGCCAGCAGCCAAGCCGCCGGAGGCTACGAGCAGTACTTC.

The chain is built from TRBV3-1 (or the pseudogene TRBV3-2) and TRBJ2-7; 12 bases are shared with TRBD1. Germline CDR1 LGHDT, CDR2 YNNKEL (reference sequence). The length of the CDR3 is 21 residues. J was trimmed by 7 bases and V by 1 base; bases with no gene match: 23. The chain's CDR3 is CASSQVFHGSRDRGRMREQYF. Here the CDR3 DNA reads TGTGCCAGCAGCCAAGTTTTCCACGGGTCCCGGGACAGGGGGCGAATGAGGGAGCAGTACTTC.

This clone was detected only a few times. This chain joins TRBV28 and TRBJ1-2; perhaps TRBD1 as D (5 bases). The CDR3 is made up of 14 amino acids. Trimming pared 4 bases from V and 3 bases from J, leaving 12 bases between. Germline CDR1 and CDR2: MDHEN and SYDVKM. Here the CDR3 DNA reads TGTGCCAGCAGTTCCGGGGGATTGTACTATGGCTACACCTTC. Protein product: CASSSGGLYYGYTF.

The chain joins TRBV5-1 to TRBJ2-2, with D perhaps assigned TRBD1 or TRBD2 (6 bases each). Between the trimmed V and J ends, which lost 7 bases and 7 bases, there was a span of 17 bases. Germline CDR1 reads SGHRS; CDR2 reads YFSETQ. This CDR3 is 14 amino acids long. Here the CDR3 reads CASGTGAQFGELFF. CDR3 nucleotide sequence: TGCGCCAGCGGCACGGGGGCGCAGTTCGGGGAGCTGTTTTTT.

The CDR3 spells CASSLATVSYEQYF. The CDR3 region has the DNA TGCGCCAGCAGCTTGGCCACCGTCTCCTACGAGCAGTACTTC. This chain links TRBV5-1 with TRBJ2-7; D gene uncertain. Germline-derived CDR1 and CDR2 are SGHRS and YFSETQ. There are 14 residues in the CDR3. V lost 0 bases to trimming and J lost 0 bases, with 7 bases between them. Supplemented by reference TRBV5-1 and TRBJ2-7, the full variable domain reads KAGVTQTPRYLIKTRGQQVTLSCSPISGHRSVSWYQQTPGQGLQFLFEYFSETQRNKGNFPGRFSGRQFSNSRSEMNVSTLELGDSALYLCASSLATVSYEQYFGPGTRLTVT.

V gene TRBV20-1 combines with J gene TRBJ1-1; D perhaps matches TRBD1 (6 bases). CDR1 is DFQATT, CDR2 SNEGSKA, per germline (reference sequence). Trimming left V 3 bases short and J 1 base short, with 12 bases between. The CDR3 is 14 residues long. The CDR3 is CSASPQGRNTEAFF. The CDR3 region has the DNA TGCAGTGCTAGTCCGCAGGGGAGGAACACTGAAGCTTTCTTT.

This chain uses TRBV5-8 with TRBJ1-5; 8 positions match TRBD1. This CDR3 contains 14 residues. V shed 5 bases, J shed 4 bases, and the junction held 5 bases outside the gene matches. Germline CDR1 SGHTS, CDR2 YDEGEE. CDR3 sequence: CASSWDRSNQPQHF. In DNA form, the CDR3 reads TGTGCCAGCAGTTGGGACAGGTCGAATCAGCCCCAGCATTTT.

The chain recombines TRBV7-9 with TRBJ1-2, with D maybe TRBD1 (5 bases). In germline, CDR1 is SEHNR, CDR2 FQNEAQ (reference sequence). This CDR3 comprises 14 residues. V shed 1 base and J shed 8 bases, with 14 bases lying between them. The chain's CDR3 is CASSLEEGSIGYTF. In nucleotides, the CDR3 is TGTGCCAGCAGCTTAGAAGAGGGGTCTATAGGCTACACCTTC.

The DNA of the CDR3 is TGTGCCAGCAGCTTAGTTGGGACAGAAGTAGCCAAAAACATTCAGTACTTC. Encoded protein: CASSLVGTEVAKNIQYF. The gene calls are TRBV7-2 and TRBJ2-4; TRBD1 matches at 7 bases. Germline V lookup: CDR1 SGHTA, CDR2 FQGNSA. V dropped 1 base and J dropped 0; count of bases not matched to a gene: 6. This CDR3 contains 17 residues.

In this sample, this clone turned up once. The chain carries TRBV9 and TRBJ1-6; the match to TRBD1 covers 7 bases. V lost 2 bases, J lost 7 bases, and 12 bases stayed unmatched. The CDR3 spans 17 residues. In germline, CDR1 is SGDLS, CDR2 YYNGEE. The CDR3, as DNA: TGTGCCAGCAGCGTTTCCCACGACAGGGCCGGGAATTCACCCCTCCACTTT. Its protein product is CASSVSHDRAGNSPLHF.

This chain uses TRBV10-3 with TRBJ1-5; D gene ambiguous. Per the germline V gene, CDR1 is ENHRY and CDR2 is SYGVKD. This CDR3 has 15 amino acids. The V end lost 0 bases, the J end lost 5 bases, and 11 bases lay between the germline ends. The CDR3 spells CAISESGRPDQPQHF. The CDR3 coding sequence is TGTGCCATCAGTGAGTCAGGGCGGCCTGATCAGCCCCAGCATTTT.

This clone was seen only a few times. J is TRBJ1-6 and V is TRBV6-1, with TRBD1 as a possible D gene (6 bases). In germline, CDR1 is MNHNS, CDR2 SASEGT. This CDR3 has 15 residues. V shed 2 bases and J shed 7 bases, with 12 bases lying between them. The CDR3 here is CASSELGGVNSPLHF. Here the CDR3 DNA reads TGTGCCAGCAGTGAATTGGGGGGCGTAAATTCACCCCTCCACTTT.

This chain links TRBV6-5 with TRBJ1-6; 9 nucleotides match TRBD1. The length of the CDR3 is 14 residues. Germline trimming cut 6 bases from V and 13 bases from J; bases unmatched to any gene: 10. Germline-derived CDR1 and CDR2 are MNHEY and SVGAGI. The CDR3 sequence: CASSLGQGGYPLHF. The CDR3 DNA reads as TGTGCCAGCAGCCTGGGACAGGGAGGATATCCCCTCCACTTT.

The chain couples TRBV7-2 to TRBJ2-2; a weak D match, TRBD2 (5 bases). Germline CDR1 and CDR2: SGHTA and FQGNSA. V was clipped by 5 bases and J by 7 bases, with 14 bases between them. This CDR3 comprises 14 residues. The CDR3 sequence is CASSPKRAGGELFF. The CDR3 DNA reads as TGTGCCAGCAGCCCGAAGAGGGCGGGCGGGGAGCTGTTTTTT.

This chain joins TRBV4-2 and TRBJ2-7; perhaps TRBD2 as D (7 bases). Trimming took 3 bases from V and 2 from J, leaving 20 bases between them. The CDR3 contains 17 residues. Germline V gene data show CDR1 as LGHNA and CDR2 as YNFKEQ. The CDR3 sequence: CASSQVVGAGATYEQYF. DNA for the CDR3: TGTGCCAGCAGCCAGGTCGTGGGGGCGGGGGCCACCTACGAGCAGTACTTC.